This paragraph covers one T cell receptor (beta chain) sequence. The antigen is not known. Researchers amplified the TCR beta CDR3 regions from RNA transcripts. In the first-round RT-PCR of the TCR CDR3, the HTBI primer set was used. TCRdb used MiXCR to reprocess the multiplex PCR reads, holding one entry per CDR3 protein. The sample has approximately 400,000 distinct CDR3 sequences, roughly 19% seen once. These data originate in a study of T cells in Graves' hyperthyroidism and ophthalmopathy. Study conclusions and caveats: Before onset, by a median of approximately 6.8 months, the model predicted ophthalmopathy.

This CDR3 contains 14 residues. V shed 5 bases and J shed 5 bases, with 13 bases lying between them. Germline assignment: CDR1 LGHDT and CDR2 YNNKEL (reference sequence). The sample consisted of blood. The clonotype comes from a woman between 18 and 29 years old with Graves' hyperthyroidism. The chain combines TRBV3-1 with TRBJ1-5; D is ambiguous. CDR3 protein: CASSKAFAYQPQHF. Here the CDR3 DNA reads TGTGCCAGCAGCAAAGCCTTCGCCTATCAGCCCCAGCATTTT.